The sequence of this TCR beta chain was determined in a study of blood T cell repertoires in COVID-19. Across the whole study: Nucleic acid was either cDNA or gDNA, and it came from T cells, B-cell-depleted T cells, or PBMCs.

This CDR3 comprises 14 residues. CDR1 and CDR2 (germline): SGHTA, FQGTGA. With 4 bases clipped from V and 4 bases from J, the junction kept 3 bases outside the gene matches. TCRdb's table, derived via immunoSEQ multiplex PCR, lists solely in-frame clones and lacks some. The sample has 77,000 or so clones, 75% to 90% seen once. Sequencing used peripheral blood. This clonotype originated in a man aged 80 or over with acute or convalescent COVID-19. V gene TRBV7-3 combines with J gene TRBJ2-2; 7 nucleotides align to TRBD1. The CDR3 loop is CASSSTGSTGELFF. CDR3 nucleotide sequence: TGTGCCAGCAGCTCGACAGGGTCCACCGGGGAGCTGTTTTTT.